This section outlines one T cell receptor beta chain sequence together with its context. The antigen is unknown. V was shortened by 6 bases and J by 1 base, with 13 bases between the two germline ends. Looked up from germline, CDR1 is MNHEY and CDR2 is SVGAGI. The CDR3 has 15 amino acids. PCR was performed using 60 Vbeta and 13 Jbeta primers. Some clones are missing from TCRdb's copy, which holds only in-frame ones; the method was immunoSEQ multiplex PCR. The table records some 150,000 clones, approximately 80% of them present only once. This specimen belongs to a study of cytomegalovirus exposure and HLA in healthy donors. Study observations and caveats: Within the data, a cluster of highly shared sequence variants was likely a sequencing artifact.

This TCR came from a man younger than 45 in good health and CMV-seropositive. The sequencing input was PBMCs. The chain combines TRBV6-5 with TRBJ1-5, with D tentatively TRBD1 (5 bases). The CDR3 DNA follows: TGTGCCAGCAGCCAAGACAGAGGAAGCAATCAGCCCCAGCATTTT. Protein: CASSQDRGSNQPQHF.